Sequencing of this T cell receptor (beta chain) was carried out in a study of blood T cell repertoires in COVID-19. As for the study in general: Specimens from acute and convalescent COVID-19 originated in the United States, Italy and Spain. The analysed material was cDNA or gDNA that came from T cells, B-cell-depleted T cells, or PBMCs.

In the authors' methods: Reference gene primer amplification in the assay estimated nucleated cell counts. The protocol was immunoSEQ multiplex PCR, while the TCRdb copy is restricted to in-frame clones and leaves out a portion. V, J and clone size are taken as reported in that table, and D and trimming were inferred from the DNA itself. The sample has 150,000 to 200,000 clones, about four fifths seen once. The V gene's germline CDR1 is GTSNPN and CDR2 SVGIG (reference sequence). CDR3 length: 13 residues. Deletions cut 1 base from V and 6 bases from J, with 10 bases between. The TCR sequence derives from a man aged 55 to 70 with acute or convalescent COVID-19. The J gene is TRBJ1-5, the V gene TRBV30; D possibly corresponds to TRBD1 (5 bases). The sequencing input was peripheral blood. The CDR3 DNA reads TGTGCCTGGAGTGAGGGGCCCGGTCAGCCCCAGCATTTT. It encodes CAWSEGPGQPQHF.